The 26 T cell receptor beta chains below were found in one sample sequenced in a study of shared clonotypes between healthy human individuals. The repertoire was sequenced with immunoSEQ multiplex PCR; TCRdb's copy has only in-frame clones and lacks some. The sample has roughly 2.2 million clones, 85% to 95% seen once. The sample consisted of naive CD4+ T cells from PBMCs. Subset reported: CD45RA+ positively selected. These receptors all stem from a man between 18 and 35 years old in good health. Some clones in this sample may be carry-over from other donors' samples.

This chain connects TRBV30 to TRBJ2-5, with D tentatively TRBD1 or TRBD2 (6 bases each). The V gene lost 3 bases and the J gene lost 4 bases, with 18 bases spanning the gap. The CDR3 runs to 15 residues. The germline gives CDR1 GTSNPN, CDR2 SVGIG (reference sequence). DNA for the CDR3: TGTGCCTGGAGACCCCAAGGGGGGAGGCGAGAGACCCAGTACTTC. It is translated as CAWRPQGGRRETQYF.

This clone has more than one count but fewer than ten. The rearrangement links TRBV4-2 to TRBJ1-1; no reliable D call. Germline V lookup: CDR1 LGHNA, CDR2 YNFKEQ. The germline V and J ends were trimmed by 0 bases and 6 bases, with 5 bases remaining between them. The CDR3 extends over 12 amino acids. CDR3 loop: CASSQELAEAFF. DNA of the CDR3: TGTGCCAGCAGCCAAGAGTTGGCTGAAGCTTTCTTT.

V is TRBV19 and J is TRBJ2-1, with a weak D call TRBD1 (6 bases). Germline-derived CDR1 and CDR2 are LNHDA and SQIVND (reference sequence). With 3 bases removed from V and 6 bases from J, the gap between germline ends came to 12 bases. CDR3 length equals 14 residues. The CDR3 spells CASSIRSGANEQFF. In DNA form, the CDR3 reads TGTGCCAGTAGTATTCGATCAGGGGCCAATGAGCAGTTCTTC. Full variable domain (remainder filled in from reference TRBV19 and TRBJ2-1): DGGITQSPKYLFRKEGQNVTLSCEQNLNHDAMYWYRQDPGQGLRLIYYSQIVNDFQKGDIAEGYSVSREKKESFPLTVTSAQKNPTAFYLCASSIRSGANEQFFGPGTRLTVL.

The CDR3 DNA reads as TGTGCCAGCAGCTTAAAAAGACTAGCGGGCAGCACAGATACGCAGTATTTT. Translating it yields CASSLKRLAGSTDTQYF. The chain is built from TRBV7-8 and TRBJ2-3, with 10 bases that match TRBD2. This CDR3 comprises 17 residues. Unmatched junction bases numbered 5, after V lost 2 bases and J lost 0 bases. The germline CDR1 and CDR2 sequences are SGHVS and FQNEAQ.

V gene TRBV5-5 combines with J gene TRBJ2-3, with TRBD2 matching 7 bases. The CDR3 length is 15 residues. V lost 2 bases, J lost 0 bases, and 3 bases stayed unmatched. Germline V CDR1 and CDR2: SGHKS, YYEKEE (reference sequence). DNA for the CDR3: TGTGCCAGCAGCTTTAGACTAGCCAGCACAGATACGCAGTATTTT. It encodes CASSFRLASTDTQYF.

The V and J genes are TRBV7-9 and TRBJ2-5; TRBD1 is a possible D gene (6 bases). Between the trimmed V and J ends, which lost 5 bases and 2 bases, there was a span of 15 bases. From germline, CDR1 is SEHNR and CDR2 FQNEAQ (reference sequence). The CDR3 runs to 15 residues. The CDR3, as DNA: TGTGCCAGCAGCCCCGGGGACATCGCACAAGAGACCCAGTACTTC. This sequence encodes CASSPGDIAQETQYF.

The V and J genes are TRBV9 and TRBJ2-3; 9 bases line up with TRBD1. V shed 2 bases and J 1 base; nucleotides not matched to a gene: 5. Germline CDR1 reads SGDLS; CDR2 reads YYNGEE. The CDR3 totals 16 residues. CDR3 sequence (DNA): TGTGCCAGCAGCGTTGGGGACAGGGAGGGCACAGATACGCAGTATTTT. Translating gives CASSVGDREGTDTQYF.

The chain links TRBV7-9 to TRBJ2-7; 8 bases fit TRBD2. The germline gives CDR1 SEHNR, CDR2 FQNEAQ (reference sequence). V lost 4 bases to trimming and J lost 0 bases; unmatched junction nucleotides: 8. This CDR3 is built from 16 residues. In DNA form, the CDR3 reads TGTGCCAGCAGCTCGGGTAGCGGGATGTCCTCCTACGAGCAGTACTTC. Its translation: CASSSGSGMSSYEQYF.

The rearrangement joins TRBV30 to TRBJ2-1; D perhaps matches TRBD2 (5 bases). Per germline, CDR1 GTSNPN and CDR2 SVGIG (reference sequence). CDR3 size: 14 residues. V lost 1 base and J lost 1, with 8 bases in between. In nucleotides, the CDR3 is TGTGCCTGGAGTGAAGCGGTATCCTACAATGAGCAGTTCTTC. Residues: CAWSEAVSYNEQFF.

The rearrangement uses TRBV4-1 and TRBJ2-5; TRBD2 aligns across 11 bases. The DNA matches TRBJ2-7 better at its end, which makes the J call doubtful. Germline V CDR1 and CDR2: MGHRA, YSYEKL. The CDR3 length is 17 residues. CDR3 in DNA: TGCGCCAGCAGCCACCTGATGACTAGCGGGATAATCTACGAGCAGTACTTC. This encodes CASSHLMTSGIIYEQYF.

V gene TRBV5-1 combines with J gene TRBJ2-1; D is perhaps TRBD1 or TRBD2 (6 bases each). Trimming left V 2 bases short and J 7 bases short, with 16 bases between. Germline V gene sequence: CDR1 SGHRS, CDR2 YFSETQ. The CDR3 is 15 residues long. The CDR3 spells CASSFDPGAGNEQFF. DNA for the CDR3: TGCGCCAGCAGCTTTGATCCGGGGGCAGGGAATGAGCAGTTCTTC. Combining the CDR3 with reference TRBV5-1 and TRBJ2-1 gives the whole variable domain KAGVTQTPRYLIKTRGQQVTLSCSPISGHRSVSWYQQTPGQGLQFLFEYFSETQRNKGNFPGRFSGRQFSNSRSEMNVSTLELGDSALYLCASSFDPGAGNEQFFGPGTRLTVL.

This sequence joins TRBV7-9 and TRBJ1-5, with 8 nucleotides matching TRBD1. Germline V gene sequence: CDR1 SEHNR, CDR2 FQNEAQ (reference sequence). This CDR3 comprises 16 residues. The trim removed 4 bases at V and 0 bases at J, leaving 5 bases unmatched. The CDR3 loop is CASSSGTGDSNQPQHF. The CDR3 nucleotides are TGTGCCAGCAGCTCCGGGACAGGAGATAGCAATCAGCCCCAGCATTTT.

This clone was recorded only once. This chain links TRBV5-1 with TRBJ2-1; 7 bases are shared with TRBD1. The CDR3 covers 16 residues. V shed 0 bases and J 2 bases; nucleotides not matched to a gene: 5. Germline-derived CDR1 and CDR2 are SGHRS and YFSETQ. In nucleotides, the CDR3 is TGCGCCAGCAGCTTGGTTGGGACAGCCACCTACAATGAGCAGTTCTTC. This encodes CASSLVGTATYNEQFF.

This chain uses TRBV28 with TRBJ2-3; D might be TRBD1 (5 bases). The CDR3 has 13 amino acids. From germline, CDR1 is MDHEN and CDR2 SYDVKM. Trimming pared 1 base from V and 4 bases from J, leaving 6 bases between. The CDR3: CASSLSGSDTQYF. Here the CDR3 DNA reads TGTGCCAGCAGTTTATCAGGGTCAGATACGCAGTATTTT.

The V and J genes are TRBV9 and TRBJ1-3; no clear D gene. The V and J ends lost 0 bases and 0 bases respectively, with 10 bases between them. The germline V gene encodes CDR1 SGDLS and CDR2 YYNGEE. This CDR3 is 16 amino acids long. CDR3 loop: CASSVVPQHSGNTIYF. The CDR3, as DNA: TGTGCCAGCAGCGTAGTTCCCCAGCACTCTGGAAACACCATATATTTT.

This clone was seen once. The chain uses TRBV5-3 and TRBJ2-5; 7 nucleotides match TRBD1. TRBV5-3 is recorded as an ORF, its role being uncertain. The length of the CDR3 is 17 residues. Losses at the gene ends were 0 bases for V and 5 bases for J; bases not matched to a gene: 13. This chain's CDR3 is CARSLEGARGLRETQYF. The CDR3 bases are TGTGCCAGAAGCTTGGAGGGGGCCCGCGGGTTAAGGGAGACCCAGTACTTC.

This chain links TRBV7-4 with TRBJ1-5, with D unresolved. The CDR3 spans 19 residues. Per germline, CDR1 SGHVT and CDR2 SQSDAQ. Trimming took off 5 bases at V and 2 bases at J, with 25 bases between the two ends. The CDR3 nucleotides are TGTGCCAGCAGCCCGATTCGGCGCCTTTGGGAGTTCGGCAATCAGCCCCAGCATTTT. It yields the protein CASSPIRRLWEFGNQPQHF.

The chain carries TRBV5-1 and TRBJ2-1, with D tentatively TRBD1 or TRBD2 (5 bases each). The CDR3 contains 15 residues. The germline CDR1 and CDR2 sequences are SGHRS and YFSETQ. Between the trimmed V and J ends, which lost 0 bases and 6 bases, there was a span of 13 bases. The DNA for the CDR3 is TGCGCCAGCAGCTTGGCCACCCCAGGGACCAATGAGCAGTTCTTC. Protein sequence: CASSLATPGTNEQFF.

The chain combines TRBV9 with TRBJ2-5; D might be TRBD1 (6 bases). Germline values: CDR1 SGDLS, CDR2 YYNGEE. The CDR3 length is 15 residues. V was clipped by 4 bases and J by 5 bases, with 18 bases between them. CDR3 region: CASSLTGTPGETQYF. The CDR3 nucleotides read TGTGCCAGCAGCCTAACCGGGACACCTGGGGAGACCCAGTACTTC.

The V and J genes are TRBV18 and TRBJ2-7; 10 bases are a match to TRBD2. The CDR3 totals 15 residues. J was trimmed by 3 bases and V by 3 bases; bases with no gene match: 5. The V gene's germline CDR1 is KGHSH and CDR2 LQKENI. The CDR3 region has the DNA TGTGCCAGCTCACCCGGCCAGCGGGAGGGCTACGAGCAGTACTTC. Its protein product is CASSPGQREGYEQYF.

V gene TRBV9 combines with J gene TRBJ2-3; no reliable D call. Germline assignment: CDR1 SGDLS and CDR2 YYNGEE. The CDR3 extends over 15 amino acids. The germline V and J ends were trimmed by 0 bases and 2 bases, with 10 bases remaining between them. The CDR3 coding sequence is TGTGCCAGCAGCGTAGGATTTACCTCCACAGATACGCAGTATTTT. Its translation is CASSVGFTSTDTQYF.

V is TRBV7-3 and J is TRBJ2-1; D perhaps matches TRBD1 (6 bases). V was cut by 2 bases and J by 5 bases, with 13 bases left in between. Germline loops: CDR1 SGHTA, CDR2 FQGTGA. The CDR3 spans 15 residues. This CDR3 reads CASSLFLGGDNEQFF. For the CDR3, the DNA is TGTGCCAGCAGCTTATTTCTAGGGGGTGACAATGAGCAGTTCTTC.

For this clone: Other DNA variants within this sample encode the same CDR3. This chain connects TRBV29-1 to TRBJ1-1, with unresolved D. The CDR3 has 13 residues. From germline, CDR1 is SQVTM and CDR2 ANQGSEA. V dropped 3 bases and J dropped 0 bases, with 8 bases sitting between them. The CDR3 spells CSVERKMNTEAFF. Here the CDR3 DNA reads TGCAGCGTTGAGCGGAAGATGAACACTGAAGCTTTCTTT.

This chain joins TRBV2 and TRBJ2-5; 14 nucleotides align to TRBD2. Germline CDR1 reads SNHLY; CDR2 reads FYNNEI. CDR3 length: 16 amino acids. V was clipped by 8 bases and J by 4 bases; unmatched bases: 9. The CDR3 spells CASGTSGRVLGETQYF. CDR3 sequence (DNA): TGTGCCAGCGGGACTAGCGGGAGAGTACTAGGAGAGACCCAGTACTTC.

The rearrangement uses TRBV6-1 and TRBJ1-4, with D possibly being TRBD1 (5 bases). CDR1 MNHNS and CDR2 SASEGT come from the germline V gene. Trimming took 6 bases from V and 7 from J, leaving 15 bases between them. The length of the CDR3 is 14 residues. The CDR3 spells CASRVTVGGEKLFF. DNA for the CDR3: TGTGCCAGCAGGGTGACTGTGGGGGGTGAAAAACTGTTTTTT.

This clone turned up a few times. The rearrangement joins TRBV9 to TRBJ1-3; D is perhaps TRBD1 (5 bases). The CDR3 length is 15 residues. From germline, CDR1 is SGDLS and CDR2 YYNGEE. Trimming removed 4 bases from V and 4 bases from J, with 15 bases in between. The CDR3 region has the DNA TGTGCCAGCAGCCTAGGTGAGGGGTTCGGAAACACCATATATTTT. Translating it yields CASSLGEGFGNTIYF.